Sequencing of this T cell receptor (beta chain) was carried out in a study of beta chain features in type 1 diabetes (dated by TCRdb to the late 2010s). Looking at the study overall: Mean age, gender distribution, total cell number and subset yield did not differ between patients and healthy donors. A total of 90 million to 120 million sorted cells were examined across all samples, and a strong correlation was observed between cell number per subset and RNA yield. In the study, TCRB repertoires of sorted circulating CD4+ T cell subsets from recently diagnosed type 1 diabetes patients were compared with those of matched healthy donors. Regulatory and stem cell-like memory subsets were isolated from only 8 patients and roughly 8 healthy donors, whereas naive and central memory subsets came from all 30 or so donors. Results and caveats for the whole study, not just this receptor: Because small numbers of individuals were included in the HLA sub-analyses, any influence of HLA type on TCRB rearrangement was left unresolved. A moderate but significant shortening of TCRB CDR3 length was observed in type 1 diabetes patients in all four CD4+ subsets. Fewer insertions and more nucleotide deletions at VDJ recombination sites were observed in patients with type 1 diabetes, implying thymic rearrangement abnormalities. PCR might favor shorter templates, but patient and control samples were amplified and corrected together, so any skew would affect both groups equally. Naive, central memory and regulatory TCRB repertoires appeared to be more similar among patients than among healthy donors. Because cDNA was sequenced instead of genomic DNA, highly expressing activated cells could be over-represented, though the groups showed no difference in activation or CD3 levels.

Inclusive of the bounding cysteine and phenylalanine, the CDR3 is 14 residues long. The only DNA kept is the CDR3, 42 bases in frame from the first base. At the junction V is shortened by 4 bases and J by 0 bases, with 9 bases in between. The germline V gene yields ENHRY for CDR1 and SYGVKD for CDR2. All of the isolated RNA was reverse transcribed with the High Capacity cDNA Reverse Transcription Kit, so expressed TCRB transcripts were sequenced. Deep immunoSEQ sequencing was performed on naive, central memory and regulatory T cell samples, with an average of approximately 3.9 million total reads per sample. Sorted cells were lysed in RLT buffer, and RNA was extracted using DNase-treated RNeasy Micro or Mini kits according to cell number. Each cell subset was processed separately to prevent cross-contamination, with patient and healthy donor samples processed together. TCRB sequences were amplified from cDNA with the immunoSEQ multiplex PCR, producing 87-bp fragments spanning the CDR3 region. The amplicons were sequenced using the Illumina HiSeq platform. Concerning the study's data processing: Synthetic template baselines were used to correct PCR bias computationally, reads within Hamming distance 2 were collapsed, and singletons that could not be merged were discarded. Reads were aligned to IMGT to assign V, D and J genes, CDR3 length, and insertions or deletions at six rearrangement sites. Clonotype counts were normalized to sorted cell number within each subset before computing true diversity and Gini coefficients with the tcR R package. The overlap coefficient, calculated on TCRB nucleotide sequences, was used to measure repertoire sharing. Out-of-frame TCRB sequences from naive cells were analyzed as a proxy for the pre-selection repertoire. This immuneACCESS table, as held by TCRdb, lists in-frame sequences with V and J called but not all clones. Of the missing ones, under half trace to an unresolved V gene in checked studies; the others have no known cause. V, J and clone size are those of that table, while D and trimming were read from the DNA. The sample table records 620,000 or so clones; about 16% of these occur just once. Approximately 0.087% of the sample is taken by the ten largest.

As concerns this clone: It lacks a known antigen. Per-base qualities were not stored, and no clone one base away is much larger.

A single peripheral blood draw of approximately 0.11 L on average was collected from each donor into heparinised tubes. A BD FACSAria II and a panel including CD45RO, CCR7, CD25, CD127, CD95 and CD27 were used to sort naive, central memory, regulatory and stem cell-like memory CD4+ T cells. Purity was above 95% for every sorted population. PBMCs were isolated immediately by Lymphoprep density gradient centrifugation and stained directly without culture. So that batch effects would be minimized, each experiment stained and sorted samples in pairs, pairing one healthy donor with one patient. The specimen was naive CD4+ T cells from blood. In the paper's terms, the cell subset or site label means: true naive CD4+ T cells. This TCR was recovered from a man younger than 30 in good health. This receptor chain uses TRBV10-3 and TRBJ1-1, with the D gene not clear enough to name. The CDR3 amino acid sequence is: CAISGQRLNTEAFF. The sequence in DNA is TGTGCCATCAGTGGTCAGCGCCTGAACACTGAAGCTTTCTTT.